This entry lists 23 T cell receptor beta chains sequenced from one sample in a study of neurological immune-mediated disorders. Described time point: longitudinal time-point 1 (baseline). In TCRdb, the 5' RACE reads were re-called with MiXCR into one record per CDR3 protein. The sample carries tens of thousands of distinct CDR3 sequences, roughly a tenth recorded once. Sequenced input: PBMCs. The receptors were sampled from a man aged 25-45 years in good health.

At least ten counts were recorded for this clonotype. The chain employs TRBV6-1 and TRBJ2-7, with 12 bases matching TRBD2. The V segment lost 3 bases and the J segment 6 bases; nucleotides outside the gene matches: 3. The CDR3 totals 14 residues. Per germline, CDR1 MNHNS and CDR2 SASEGT. CDR3 sequence: CASSELAGGGEQYF. CDR3 nucleotide sequence: TGTGCCAGCAGTGAGCTAGCGGGAGGGGGCGAGCAGTACTTC.

This clonotype has ten or more counts. This chain connects TRBV27 to TRBJ2-3; maybe TRBD2 (6 bases). Germline V CDR1 and CDR2: MNHEY, SMNVEV (reference sequence). V shed 7 bases and J shed 5 bases, with 19 bases lying between them. This CDR3 has 15 amino acids. This chain's CDR3 is CASKALGGSRDTQYF. CDR3 in DNA: TGTGCCAGCAAAGCCCTAGGAGGGAGTAGAGATACGCAGTATTTT.

This clonotype was seen many times. The chain combines TRBV6-1 with TRBJ1-1; D gene ambiguous. The CDR3 extends over 13 amino acids. V was cut by 4 bases and J by 3 bases, with 9 bases left in between. Germline assignment: CDR1 MNHNS and CDR2 SASEGT. This CDR3 reads CASSGTPDTEAFF. CDR3 sequence (DNA): TGTGCCAGCAGTGGGACTCCCGACACTGAAGCTTTCTTT.

This clonotype was counted many times. The genes are TRBV5-1 and TRBJ2-1; TRBD2 aligns across 14 bases. V dropped 4 bases and J dropped 0; count of bases not matched to a gene: 9. CDR3 length: 19 residues. The germline gives CDR1 SGHRS, CDR2 YFSETQ. The CDR3 region is CASSPEGLAGDSSYNEQFF. CDR3 in DNA: TGCGCCAGCAGCCCGGAGGGACTAGCGGGAGACAGCTCCTACAATGAGCAGTTCTTC.

Ten or more counts support this clonotype. The chain uses TRBV20-1 and TRBJ1-4, with a possible D match to TRBD1 (6 bases). The CDR3 runs to 15 residues. Germline assignment: CDR1 DFQATT and CDR2 SNEGSKA (reference sequence). With 3 bases removed from V and 2 bases from J, the gap between germline ends came to 13 bases. CDR3 nucleotide sequence: TGCAGTGCTAGGGAAGGGGGGGCGACTAATGAAAAACTGTTTTTT. Protein product: CSAREGGATNEKLFF.

This clonotype was observed many times. The V gene is TRBV5-1, the J gene TRBJ1-1; 10 bases match TRBD1. With V trimmed by 0 bases and J by 6 bases, 8 bases remained unmatched. The CDR3 sequence is 16 residues long. Germline-derived CDR1 and CDR2 are SGHRS and YFSETQ. The CDR3 sequence: CASSLGDRGGGAEAFF. The DNA for the CDR3 is TGCGCCAGCAGCTTGGGGGACAGGGGAGGTGGAGCTGAAGCTTTCTTT.

This clonotype was detected many times. The chain links TRBV5-1 to TRBJ2-3, with D possibly matching TRBD2 (6 bases). The V gene's germline CDR1 is SGHRS and CDR2 YFSETQ. The CDR3 contains 15 residues. V lost 0 bases to trimming and J lost 4 bases, with 12 bases between them. The CDR3 DNA reads TGCGCCAGCAGCTTGGCCCTAGCGTCCCCAGATACGCAGTATTTT. Translating gives CASSLALASPDTQYF.

Many counts were recorded for this clonotype. The chain has TRBV29-1 and TRBJ2-1, with D possibly TRBD1 on 6 matching bases. Germline loops: CDR1 SQVTM, CDR2 ANQGSEA. V gave up 2 bases and J gave up 0 bases, with 20 bases separating them. The CDR3 consists of 18 residues. The CDR3 bases are TGCAGCGTTGAACGTTCACAGGGTTCCCTAAGCTCCTACAATGAGCAGTTCTTC. Its translation: CSVERSQGSLSSYNEQFF.

This clonotype was recorded at least ten times. V usage is TRBV5-1 and J usage is TRBJ2-7, with unresolved D. Germline V gene sequence: CDR1 SGHRS, CDR2 YFSETQ. Between the trimmed V and J ends, which lost 5 bases and 3 bases, there was a span of 9 bases. The CDR3 is made up of 12 amino acids. DNA of the CDR3: TGCGCCAGCAGTTCAGAGAGCTACGAGCAGTACTTC. Translating gives CASSSESYEQYF.

The table lists this clonotype with many counts. The CDR3 DNA follows: TGCGCCAGCAGCTTGCATCCTGTTGGTTCAGGGATAGAGACCCAGTACTTC. Its translation: CASSLHPVGSGIETQYF. V gene TRBV5-1 combines with J gene TRBJ2-5; possible D gene TRBD1, 5 bases. In germline, CDR1 is SGHRS, CDR2 YFSETQ. This CDR3 contains 17 residues. The V end was cut by 1 base, the J end by 4 bases, with 20 bases between.

This clonotype was recorded at least ten times. The V gene is TRBV7-2, the J gene TRBJ2-2; D ambiguous. Between the trimmed V and J ends, which lost 0 bases and 7 bases, there was a span of 6 bases. The CDR3 spans 13 residues. Germline V gene sequence: CDR1 SGHTA, CDR2 FQGNSA. The CDR3 region is CASSLAAVGELFF. The CDR3 region has the DNA TGTGCCAGCAGCTTAGCGGCGGTCGGGGAGCTGTTTTTT.

This clonotype was seen many times. The rearrangement joins TRBV7-9 to TRBJ2-1; 8 bases line up with TRBD1. The CDR3 contains 15 residues. Germline loops: CDR1 SEHNR, CDR2 FQNEAQ (reference sequence). The junction had 12 bases not matched to a gene; V was cut back by 10 bases and J by 4 bases. CDR3 DNA: TGTGCCACCCAGAACGGACAGGGATCGTACAATGAGCAGTTCTTC. This sequence encodes CATQNGQGSYNEQFF.

This clonotype has at least ten counts. The CDR3 loop is CASSRLAGSTDTQYF. CDR3 sequence (DNA): TGTGCCAGCAGCCGACTAGCGGGGAGCACAGATACGCAGTATTTT. The chain links TRBV3-1 to TRBJ2-3, with 11 nucleotides matching TRBD2. Germline loops: CDR1 LGHDT, CDR2 YNNKEL (reference sequence). The CDR3 totals 15 residues. Losses at the gene ends were 4 bases for V and 0 bases for J; bases not matched to a gene: 0.

In the case of this clonotype: This may stem from a read error, because a much larger clone lies one nucleotide away. The chain recombines TRBV20-1 with TRBJ2-3, with TRBD2 as a possible D gene (5 bases). The CDR3 has 14 amino acids. Germline assignment: CDR1 DFQATT and CDR2 SNEGSKA (reference sequence). The CDR3 protein is CSTRDPTRTDTQYF. The CDR3 DNA reads as TGCAGTACTAGAGATCCAACTCGCACAGATACGCAGTATTTT.

This clonotype occurred many times. DNA for the CDR3: TGTGCCAGCAGCTTAGAAGGGTTCCACGAGCAGTACTTC. Translated: CASSLEGFHEQYF. The J gene is TRBJ2-7, the V gene TRBV7-3, with D hard to call. The V and J ends lost 2 bases and 5 bases respectively, with 10 bases between them. The CDR3 is 13 residues long. Germline V gene lookup returns CDR1 SGHTA and CDR2 FQGTGA.

The sample holds many counts of this clonotype. The chain has TRBV20-1 and TRBJ2-2, with D maybe TRBD2 (5 bases). CDR1 and CDR2 from the germline V gene are DFQATT and SNEGSKA (reference sequence). The V gene lost 2 bases and the J gene lost 6 bases, with 7 bases spanning the gap. CDR3 length: 12 residues. CDR3 loop: CSARFGAGELFF. The CDR3 region has the DNA TGCAGTGCTAGATTCGGGGCCGGGGAGCTGTTTTTT.

The V call is TRBV10-1, the J call TRBJ2-7; D uncertain. From germline, CDR1 is WNHNN and CDR2 SYGVQD (reference sequence). The CDR3 consists of 9 residues. Trimming pared 10 bases from V and 5 bases from J, leaving 6 bases between. The CDR3 region is CATRNEQYF. In nucleotides, the CDR3 is TGCGCCACCCGAAACGAGCAGTACTTC.

This clonotype came up many times. This rearrangement joins TRBV15 to TRBJ2-7, with TRBD1 matching 8 bases. Per the germline V gene, CDR1 is LNHNV and CDR2 is YYDKDF (reference sequence). This CDR3 has 15 residues. The V segment lost 1 base and the J segment 6 bases; nucleotides outside the gene matches: 8. As DNA, the CDR3 is TGTGCCACCAGCAGAGTCATGGACAGGGAAATCGAGCAGTACTTC. Encoded protein: CATSRVMDREIEQYF. Full variable domain (outside the CDR3, taken from reference TRBV15 and TRBJ2-7): DAMVIQNPRYQVTQFGKPVTLSCSQTLNHNVMYWYQQKSSQAPKLLFHYYDKDFNNEADTPDNFQSRRPNTSFCFLDIRSPGLGDTAMYLCATSRVMDREIEQYFGPGTRLTVT.

This clonotype was counted at least ten times. The chain employs TRBV5-1 and TRBJ1-2; the D is unclear. Germline CDR1 reads SGHRS; CDR2 reads YFSETQ. The CDR3 contains 14 residues. V lost 3 bases and J 7 bases, leaving 16 bases between the germline ends. CDR3 nucleotide sequence: TGCGCCAGCAGCTCTGGGCCGACGGCGGGTGGCTACACCTTC. Translating gives CASSSGPTAGGYTF.

This clonotype was recorded at least ten times. The chain is built from TRBV29-1 and TRBJ1-4; possible D gene TRBD1, 6 bases. V was clipped by 4 bases and J by 7 bases, with 16 bases between them. This CDR3 region has 14 residues. Germline loops: CDR1 SQVTM, CDR2 ANQGSEA. The chain's CDR3 is CSVGHRAVTEKLFF. Here the CDR3 DNA reads TGCAGCGTTGGCCACAGGGCTGTTACTGAAAAACTGTTTTTT. Variable domain in full (rest from reference TRBV29-1 and TRBJ1-4): SAVISQKPSRDICQRGTSLTIQCQVDSQVTMMFWYRQQPGQSLTLIATANQGSEATYESGFVIDKFPISRPNLTFSTLTVSNMSPEDSSIYLCSVGHRAVTEKLFFGSGTQLSVL.

This clonotype occurred many times. The chain is built from TRBV27 and TRBJ2-4; 9 nucleotides match TRBD1. Losses at the gene ends were 1 base for V and 1 base for J; bases not matched to a gene: 5. The CDR3 is 17 amino acids. Germline V gives CDR1 MNHEY, CDR2 SMNVEV (reference sequence). The CDR3 spells CASSLLGTGTAKNIQYF. The DNA for the CDR3 is TGTGCCAGCAGTTTATTAGGGACAGGGACCGCCAAAAACATTCAGTACTTC.

This clonotype was recorded many times. The V gene is TRBV14, the J gene TRBJ2-2; D remains ambiguous. This CDR3 is 16 amino acids long. The germline gives CDR1 SGHDN, CDR2 FVKESK. The V end lost 3 bases, the J end lost 0 bases, and 11 bases lay between the germline ends. This chain's CDR3 is CASSQGGPTNTGELFF. The CDR3 region has the DNA TGTGCCAGCAGCCAGGGCGGACCTACGAACACCGGGGAGCTGTTTTTT.

This clonotype was seen at least ten times. The chain uses TRBV20-1 and TRBJ2-7, with 10 bases fitting TRBD2. The germline V gene has CDR1 DFQATT and CDR2 SNEGSKA (reference sequence). This CDR3 comprises 13 residues. V shed 4 bases, J shed 4 bases, and the junction held 4 bases outside the gene matches. The CDR3 loop reads CSAISSGRYEQYF. CDR3 in DNA: TGCAGTGCTATCTCTAGCGGGAGATACGAGCAGTACTTC.